The clone carrying this T cell receptor beta chain was found a few times. With 5 bases removed from V and 8 bases from J, the gap between germline ends came to 13 bases. The CDR3 consists of 12 residues. In germline, CDR1 is SGDLS, CDR2 YYNGEE. The sample originates from a study of identical twins. Template switching, a step in the protocol, added a universal primer site, and cDNA carried unique molecular identifiers. Using its own MiXCR run on the 5' RACE reads, TCRdb lists one record per CDR3 protein. The data contain some 1,600,000 distinct CDR3 sequences, about 32% of them singletons. This receptor was taken from a newborn girl in good health. Sequenced material: cord blood. The chain joins TRBV9 to TRBJ1-2; D perhaps matches TRBD1 (6 bases). DNA of the CDR3: TGTGCCAGCAGAGAGGGGGGATGGGGCTACACCTTC. It codes for CASREGGWGYTF.